Here is one TCR beta chain with its context. The record originates from a study of CD8+ T cells in alopecia areata. CDR1 and CDR2 from the germline V gene are GTSNPN and SVGIG (reference sequence). The CDR3 length is 16 residues. V shed 3 bases, J shed 4 bases, and the junction held 12 bases outside the gene matches. Following extraction, RNA underwent reverse transcription to cDNA, which served as the sequencing template. Profiled with immunoSEQ multiplex PCR; TCRdb holds only in-frame clones, not every one. The repertoire holds approximately 65,000 clones, with roughly half as singletons. This TCR came from a human donor with alopecia areata. Sequencing was performed on CD8+ T cells sorted from blood, taken at week 0. The chain combines TRBV30 with TRBJ2-3; 8 positions match TRBD2. CDR3 coding DNA: TGTGCCTGGAGGACCCCGGCGGGAGGTTTCCCAGATACGCAGTATTTT. Translating it yields CAWRTPAGGFPDTQYF.